This T cell receptor beta chain originates from a study of immune evolution from preneoplasia to lung adenocarcinoma. Measured with immunoSEQ multiplex PCR; TCRdb has only the in-frame clones, and not every one. This repertoire shows 35,000 to 40,000 clones, about 74% found once; its top ten account for around 6.3%. A remark on this clone: The antigen is unknown.

General observations from the study: Later-stage lesions appeared to have more T cells, more diversity, less clonality.

Macro-dissection enriched premalignant or tumor cells before nucleic acid extraction. The sample comprised FFPE invasive lung adenocarcinoma tissue. The clonotype originates from a person in their 60s with lung adenocarcinoma.

CDR3: CASSLGGSGKNIQYF. The CDR3 nucleotides are TGTGCCAGCAGCTTAGGCGGTAGCGGCAAAAACATTCAGTACTTC. The rearrangement uses TRBV7-9 and TRBJ2-4, with D perhaps TRBD2 (6 bases). V was trimmed by 1 base and J by 3 bases, leaving 10 bases between them. The CDR3 runs 15 residues. Germline V lookup: CDR1 SEHNR, CDR2 FQNEAQ (reference sequence).